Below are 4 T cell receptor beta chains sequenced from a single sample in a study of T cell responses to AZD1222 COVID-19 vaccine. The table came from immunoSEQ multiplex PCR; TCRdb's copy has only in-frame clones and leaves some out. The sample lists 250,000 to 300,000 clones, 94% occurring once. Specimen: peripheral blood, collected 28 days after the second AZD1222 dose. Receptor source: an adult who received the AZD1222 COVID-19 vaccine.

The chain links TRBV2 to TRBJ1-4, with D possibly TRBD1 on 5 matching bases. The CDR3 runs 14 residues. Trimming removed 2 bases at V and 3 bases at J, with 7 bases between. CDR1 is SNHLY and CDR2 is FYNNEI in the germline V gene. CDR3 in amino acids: CASSERQSNEKLFF. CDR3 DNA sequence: TGTGCCAGCAGTGAACGACAGTCTAATGAAAAACTGTTTTTT.

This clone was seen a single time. Written as DNA, the CDR3 is TGTGCCACAAGGACAGGTGGATACGAGCAGTACTTC. Amino acids: CATRTGGYEQYF. The chain uses TRBV10-3 and TRBJ2-7, with 7 bases aligning to TRBD1. V lost 10 bases to trimming and J lost 4 bases; unmatched junction nucleotides: 7. The CDR3 contains 12 residues. Germline V lookup: CDR1 ENHRY, CDR2 SYGVKD.

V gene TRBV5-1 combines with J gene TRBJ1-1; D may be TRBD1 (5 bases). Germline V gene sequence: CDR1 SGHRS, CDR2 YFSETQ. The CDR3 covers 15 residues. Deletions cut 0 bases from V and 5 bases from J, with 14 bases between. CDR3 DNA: TGCGCCAGCAGCTTGGAGACTTCGGGGCTAACTGAAGCTTTCTTT. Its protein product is CASSLETSGLTEAFF.

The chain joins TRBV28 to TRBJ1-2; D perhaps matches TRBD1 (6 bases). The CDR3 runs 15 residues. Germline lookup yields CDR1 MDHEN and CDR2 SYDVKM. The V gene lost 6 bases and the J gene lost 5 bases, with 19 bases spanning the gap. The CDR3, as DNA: TGTGCCAGCAGGACCGCCCCGGACAGATATTATGGCTACACCTTC. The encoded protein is CASRTAPDRYYGYTF.